Reported below is one T cell receptor (beta chain). No antigen is known for it. Gene names denote mouse genes. The CDR3 end lies 1 residue beyond the end of the read and is filled in from the germline J gene. TCRbeta CDR3 was sequenced at survey depth with template counts. Profiling relied on immunoSEQ multiplex PCR, and the TCRdb table lists in-frame clones only, not all of them. Of about 2,900 clones in the sample, over 40% were seen once. Specified time point: mouse harvest day 14 after allogeneic transplant. Mouse grafts combined 10^7 T-cell-depleted bone marrow cells with 10^6 splenic CD5+ T cells. Trimming removed 5 bases from V and 2 bases from J; junction bases left unmatched: 2. This CDR3 region has 13 residues. Per the germline V gene, CDR1 is SNHLY and CDR2 is FYNGKV (reference sequence). These data come from a study of tissue T cells after allogeneic stem cell transplantation. Study-level results: Within patients, tissue anatomy strongly shaped TCR repertoire composition. Across patients, clones rarely overlapped, yet motif clusters were shared tissue-specifically. The patient cohort was small and clinically heterogeneous, with limited sampling depth.

The TCR comes from a female BALB/c mouse given C57BL/6 T cells with graft-versus-host disease after an allogeneic hematopoietic cell transplant. The sample was gut tissue. The rearrangement uses TRBV3 and TRBJ1-2, with TRBD1 matching 7 bases. The CDR3 sequence: CASSQQGNSDYTF. Incomplete CDR3 DNA: TGTGCCAGCAGCCAACAGGGGAACTCCGACTACACC.